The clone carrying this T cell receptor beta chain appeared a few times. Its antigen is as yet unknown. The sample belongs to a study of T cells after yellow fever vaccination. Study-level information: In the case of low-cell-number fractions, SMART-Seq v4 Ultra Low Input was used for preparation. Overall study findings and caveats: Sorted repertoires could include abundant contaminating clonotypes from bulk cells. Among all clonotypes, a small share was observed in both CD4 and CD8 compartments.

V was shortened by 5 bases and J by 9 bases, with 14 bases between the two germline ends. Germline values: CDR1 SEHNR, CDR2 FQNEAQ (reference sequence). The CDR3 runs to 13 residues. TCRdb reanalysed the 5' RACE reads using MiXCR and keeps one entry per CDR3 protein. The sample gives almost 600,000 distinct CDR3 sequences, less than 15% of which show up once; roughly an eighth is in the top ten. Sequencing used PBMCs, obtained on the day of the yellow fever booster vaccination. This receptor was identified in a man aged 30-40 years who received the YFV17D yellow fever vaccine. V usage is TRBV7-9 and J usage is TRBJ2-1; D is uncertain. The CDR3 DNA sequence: TGTGCCAGCAGCCCTTCTAGGAACGGTGAGCAGTTCTTC. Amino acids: CASSPSRNGEQFF.